The 5 T cell receptor beta chains below come from one sample, sequenced in a study of shared clonotypes between healthy human individuals. Sequencing was performed with immunoSEQ multiplex PCR; in TCRdb, only in-frame clones are kept and a portion is missing. The table lists more than 2 million clones, about 95% of them singletons. Only CD45RO-negative cells positively selected for CCR7 counted as naive CD8 cells, so terminally differentiated effector memory CD45RA+ cells were excluded. Sequenced: naive CD8+ T cells sorted from blood. Receptors were obtained from a young man in good health.

The gene calls are TRBV30 and TRBJ2-5; 8 bases agree with TRBD1. CDR1 and CDR2 from the germline V gene are GTSNPN and SVGIG (reference sequence). The CDR3 covers 13 residues. The ends lost 1 base at V and 5 bases at J; junction bases unmatched: 3. CDR3 DNA: TGTGCCTGGAGTGCTACAGGGGGGGAGACCCAGTACTTC. This gives the protein CAWSATGGETQYF.

The J gene is TRBJ2-2, the V gene TRBV4-3, with 8 bases that match TRBD2. The CDR3 is 18 residues long. Germline loops: CDR1 LGHNA, CDR2 YSLEER. Germline trimming cut 0 bases from V and 7 bases from J; bases unmatched to any gene: 13. CDR3 coding DNA: TGCGCCAGCAGCCAAGATAGCCCGAGCGGGAGCGGTCTCGGGGAGCTGTTTTTT. This sequence encodes CASSQDSPSGSGLGELFF.

This clone was counted only a few times. The rearrangement joins TRBV27 to TRBJ1-6; 9 bases are shared with TRBD1. Germline trimming cut 6 bases from V and 9 bases from J; bases unmatched to any gene: 6. Germline V gene lookup returns CDR1 MNHEY and CDR2 SMNVEV (reference sequence). CDR3 size: 14 residues. The CDR3 is CASRTGQGSSPLHF. As DNA, the CDR3 is TGTGCCAGCAGAACGGGACAGGGCAGTTCACCCCTCCACTTT.

Regarding this clone: Other DNA sequences in this sample translate to the same CDR3. The chain joins TRBV19 to TRBJ1-5; D uncertain. Trimming removed 3 bases at V and 4 bases at J, with 7 bases between. The CDR3 loop spans 13 amino acids. Germline-derived CDR1 and CDR2 are LNHDA and SQIVND (reference sequence). CDR3 region: CASSIDGNQPQHF. DNA of the CDR3: TGTGCCAGTAGTATCGACGGTAATCAGCCCCAGCATTTT.

This chain joins TRBV28 and TRBJ2-3, with D perhaps assigned TRBD1 or TRBD2 (6 bases each). CDR3 length: 15 amino acids. Trimming shortened V by 1 base and J by 0 bases, and 8 bases separated the two germline ends. Per germline, CDR1 MDHEN and CDR2 SYDVKM. The CDR3 DNA sequence: TGTGCCAGCAGTTTATTAGGGGGGAGCACAGATACGCAGTATTTT. This translates into CASSLLGGSTDTQYF. Full variable domain (remainder filled in from reference TRBV28 and TRBJ2-3): DVKVTQSSRYLVKRTGEKVFLECVQDMDHENMFWYRQDPGLGLRLIYFSYDVKMKEKGDIPEGYSVSREKKERFSLILESASTNQTSMYLCASSLLGGSTDTQYFGPGTRLTVL.